Presented here are 15 T cell receptor beta chains from one specimen sequenced in a study of blood T cell repertoires in COVID-19 (TCRdb year 2020). Receptor amplification or capture employed the immunoSEQ multiplex PCR assay. TCRdb mirrors the immuneACCESS table, restricted to in-frame sequences. Some clones are absent from its copies; in checked studies, under half trace to an unresolved V gene, and the reason for the others is unknown. This sample has under 250,000 clones in its table, and 75% to 85% of those were observed once. The ten largest clones represent around 5.5% of the sample. Sequencing was performed on peripheral blood. The receptors were sampled from a human donor in a cohort sampled during active COVID-19.

J is TRBJ1-6 and V is TRBV5-6; 8 bases fit TRBD1. The CDR3 extends over 14 amino acids. Trimming removed 3 bases from V and 9 bases from J; junction bases left unmatched: 5. The germline V gene encodes CDR1 SGHDT and CDR2 YYEEEE. In DNA, the CDR3 is TGTGCCAGCAGCTCGCCGGACAGGGTTTCACCCCTCCACTTT. Translated: CASSSPDRVSPLHF.

The rearrangement joins TRBV7-6 to TRBJ2-2; D unclear. Trimming took off 3 bases at V and 1 base at J, with 6 bases between the two ends. Germline loops: CDR1 SGHVS, CDR2 FNYEAQ. CDR3 length equals 14 residues. DNA for the CDR3: TGTGCCAGCAGCTTGGCCCTGAACACCGGGGAGCTGTTTTTT. Translating it yields CASSLALNTGELFF.

This chain uses TRBV10-1 with TRBJ1-3, with no clear D. Germline CDR1 is WNHNN and CDR2 is SYGVQD (reference sequence). This CDR3 is 13 amino acids long. The V and J ends lost 8 bases and 0 bases respectively, with 8 bases between them. Here the CDR3 reads CASEASSGNTIYF. The DNA of the CDR3 is TGCGCCAGCGAGGCCAGCTCTGGAAACACCATATATTTT.

V gene TRBV3-1 (or the pseudogene TRBV3-2) combines with J gene TRBJ2-5; 15 nucleotides align to TRBD2. The CDR3 has 21 amino acids. From germline, CDR1 is LGHDT and CDR2 YNNKEL (reference sequence). With V trimmed by 2 bases and J by 4 bases, 17 bases remained unmatched. The CDR3 here is CASSQTASGTSGGMPGETQYF. In DNA, the CDR3 is TGTGCCAGCAGCCAAACTGCCTCCGGGACTAGCGGGGGGATGCCAGGAGAGACCCAGTACTTC.

This clone is classed as medium-sized. The CDR3 here is CASSLRQGTTNEKLFF. CDR3 sequence (DNA): TGCGCCAGCAGCTTGCGACAGGGTACAACTAATGAAAAACTGTTTTTT. The chain joins TRBV5-1 to TRBJ1-4; 7 bases map to TRBD1. Germline lookup yields CDR1 SGHRS and CDR2 YFSETQ. This CDR3 region has 16 residues. V shed 1 base, J shed 0 bases, and the junction held 3 bases outside the gene matches.

CDR3 in amino acids: CASSMPVSRGSGTGELFF. CDR3 nucleotide sequence: TGTGCCAGCAGTATGCCCGTCAGCAGGGGGTCGGGGACCGGGGAGCTGTTTTTT. The V gene is TRBV27, the J gene TRBJ2-2; 7 nucleotides line up with TRBD1. The CDR3 extends over 18 amino acids. V trimming: 5 bases; J trimming: 5 bases; junction bases outside the gene matches: 17. CDR1 and CDR2 (germline): MNHEY, SMNVEV (reference sequence).

The rearrangement uses TRBV7-2 and TRBJ1-4; no firm D call. This CDR3 contains 12 residues. Germline V lookup: CDR1 SGHTA, CDR2 FQGNSA. Trimming stripped 5 bases from V and 8 bases from J, with 9 bases between. In DNA, the CDR3 is TGTGCCAGCAGCCCTCAGAGGGAAAAACTGTTTTTT. Translation: CASSPQREKLFF. The entire variable domain, with the rest obtained from reference TRBV7-2 and TRBJ1-4, is as follows: GAGVSQSPSNKVTEKGKDVELRCDPISGHTALYWYRQSLGQGLEFLIYFQGNSAPDKSGLPSDRFSAERTGGSVSTLTIQRTQQEDSAVYLCASSPQREKLFFGSGTQLSVL.

The chain employs TRBV7-2 and TRBJ1-5; D is ambiguous. The V gene lost 5 bases and the J gene lost 11 bases, with 19 bases spanning the gap. Germline CDR1 and CDR2: SGHTA and FQGNSA. CDR3 length: 14 amino acids. The CDR3 is CASSPRSPEEAQHF. In DNA, the CDR3 is TGTGCCAGCAGCCCCCGGTCCCCCGAGGAGGCCCAGCATTTT.

The chain uses TRBV5-8 and TRBJ2-5, with 7 positions matching TRBD1. Germline V gene data show CDR1 as SGHTS and CDR2 as YDEGEE. CDR3 size: 16 residues. The V and J ends lost 0 bases and 5 bases, in that order; junction bases with no gene match: 10. The CDR3 DNA reads TGTGCCAGCAGCTTGGGGGGACAGACCCTTGGCGAGACCCAGTACTTC. Protein: CASSLGGQTLGETQYF.

This clone showed up just once. This chain's CDR3 is CASSTTGTANTGELFF. CDR3 bases: TGTGCCAGCAGCACAACCGGGACAGCGAACACCGGGGAGCTGTTTTTT. This chain links TRBV5-5 with TRBJ2-2; the match to TRBD1 covers 7 bases. The junction had 6 bases not matched to a gene; V was cut back by 4 bases and J by 0 bases. This CDR3 region has 16 residues. The germline CDR1 and CDR2 sequences are SGHKS and YYEKEE (reference sequence).

V is TRBV15 and J is TRBJ1-5; no clear D gene. Germline-derived CDR1 and CDR2 are LNHNV and YYDKDF (reference sequence). This CDR3 comprises 15 residues. The ends were cut back, 0 bases at V and 2 bases at J, with 8 bases in the middle. The CDR3 spells CATSRDLAGNQPQHF. The CDR3 DNA reads as TGTGCCACCAGCAGAGATCTGGCGGGCAATCAGCCCCAGCATTTT.

The genes are TRBV19 and TRBJ2-2; 9 bases line up with TRBD2. J was trimmed by 5 bases and V by 3 bases; bases with no gene match: 7. CDR3 length equals 16 residues. Germline CDR1 reads LNHDA; CDR2 reads SQIVND (reference sequence). The CDR3 bases are TGTGCCAGTAGTATTGGTAGCGGGAGAGGAACCGGGGAGCTGTTTTTT. Its translation: CASSIGSGRGTGELFF.

V is TRBV6-5 and J is TRBJ1-1, with 8 bases fitting TRBD1. Germline assignment: CDR1 MNHEY and CDR2 SVGAGI. The CDR3 covers 14 residues. J gave up 11 bases and V 3 bases, and 11 bases lay outside the gene matches. The CDR3 region is CASSYGIGQGGAFF. CDR3 nucleotide sequence: TGTGCCAGCAGTTATGGGATCGGACAGGGAGGGGCTTTCTTT.

DNA for the CDR3: TGCGCCAGCAGCTTGGGGGTCACAGGGAACTATGGCTACACCTTC. Protein product: CASSLGVTGNYGYTF. The chain is built from TRBV5-1 and TRBJ1-2, with D perhaps TRBD1 (6 bases). The V end lost 0 bases, the J end lost 2 bases, and 11 bases lay between the germline ends. The CDR3 totals 15 residues. Germline values: CDR1 SGHRS, CDR2 YFSETQ.

The genes are TRBV2 and TRBJ1-3; TRBD1 matches at 9 bases. This CDR3 is built from 14 residues. J was trimmed by 3 bases and V by 7 bases; bases with no gene match: 4. Germline lookup yields CDR1 SNHLY and CDR2 FYNNEI. As DNA, the CDR3 is TGTGCCAGCAAACCGGGACAGGGTGGAAACACCATATATTTT. Translation gives CASKPGQGGNTIYF.